This T cell receptor (beta chain) was retrieved from a study of CD8 T cells in ankylosing spondylitis (dated by TCRdb to 2015 to 2018). Looking at the study overall: T cell receptor beta repertoires were profiled in healthy donors and ankylosing spondylitis patients so that disease-linked TCR variants could be found. Peripheral blood samples were taken, and synovial fluid was additionally collected from ankylosing spondylitis patients. In total, the full study cohort was made up of about 110 healthy donors and about two dozen ankylosing spondylitis patients. General study outcomes and caveats: In peripheral blood, the disease-linked clones were found at relatively low frequencies and had a CD8+ phenotype. Some motif variants were previously reported in synovial fluid and blood of reactive arthritis patients, suggesting common disease-initiation mechanisms. A TCR beta motif of eight highly homologous amino acid variants appeared characteristic of blood from ankylosing spondylitis patients. Significant enrichment of the disease-linked clones was reported in matched synovial fluid samples from ankylosing spondylitis patients.

Note on this clonotype: Its recognized antigen is unknown. No clone much larger than this one lies a single base away; base qualities are absent.

The CDR3 has 14 amino acids, counting the end cysteine and phenylalanine. The only DNA kept is the CDR3, 42 bases in frame from the first base. V loses 6 bases, J loses 5 bases, and the germline ends lie 14 bases apart. Based on the germline V gene, the CDR1 and CDR2 sequences are MNHNS and SASEGT. Synovial fluid samples were matched to blood samples from the same ankylosing spondylitis patients. The listed sequencing device is Illumina HiSeq 2500. Quantitative 5'-RACE with molecular barcodes was the method used to prepare the TCR beta libraries. On the authors' methods: A new computational method based on a probabilistic model of VDJ rearrangement was used to identify disease-linked TCR variants. TCRdb itself trimmed the public reads at Q25 with fastp, ran MiXCR and retained productive beta chains. Rows merge per CDR3 protein into single entries with the most common DNA and genes. TCRdb, not the original authors, processed these V and J calls. The sample yields some 150,000 distinct CDR3 sequences; 40% to 50% were counted once. The ten largest account for roughly 15% of the sample.

The V and J segments used are TRBV6-1 and TRBJ2-1; D gene: possibly TRBD2, on 5 matching bases. The receptor was isolated from a male donor with ankylosing spondylitis. The source material was synovial fluid, either unsorted or a sorted T cell fraction (not recorded which). The CDR3 has the sequence CASSFGPGDNEQFF. The DNA sequence follows: TGTGCCAGCAGCTTCGGACCCGGGGACAATGAGCAGTTCTTC.